This TCR beta chain appears in the sequencing data of a study of early T cells in non-severe SARS-CoV-2 infection. Across the whole study: Alpha and beta chains were unpaired, from unsorted whole-blood bulk RNA.

Via MiXCR, TCRdb re-called the 5' RACE reads, giving one row per CDR3 protein. The sample contains some 57,000 distinct CDR3 sequences, roughly 12% of which appear only once. The CDR3 loop spans 14 amino acids. V was clipped by 1 base and J by 2 bases, with 9 bases between them. In germline, CDR1 is WSHSY, CDR2 SAAADI. This clonotype was sampled from an adult who was a healthcare worker with PCR-confirmed SARS-CoV-2 infection or an uninfected control (not recorded which). The genes are TRBV10-2 and TRBJ2-7; no reliable D call. Sequencing used whole blood. The CDR3 nucleotides read TGCGCCAGCAGTGAGTATCAACCTCCCTACGAGCAGTACTTC. Translating gives CASSEYQPPYEQYF.